A single sample gave rise to the 13 T cell receptor beta chains below, sequenced in a study of molecular identifiers for immune sequencing clone quantification. TCRdb re-called the PCR reads through MiXCR, storing one row per CDR3 protein. Of about 510,000 distinct CDR3 sequences listed, 20% to 25% are singletons. Sequencing input: naive CD8+ T cells from blood, with Jurkat cell RNA spiked in. Subset meaning: FACS-sorted CD8+CD4-CCR7+CD45RA+ naive T cells. These receptor sequences come from a human donor in good health. Some libraries in this study had Jurkat cell RNA spiked in.

This clonotype was counted many times. The chain is built from TRBV10-3 and TRBJ1-4; D remains unclear. Germline CDR1 reads ENHRY; CDR2 reads SYGVKD. V lost 10 bases to trimming and J lost 5 bases, with 11 bases between them. The CDR3 sequence is 12 residues long. CDR3 loop: CATRDGNEKLFF. As DNA, the CDR3 is TGTGCCACCCGGGATGGCAATGAAAAACTGTTTTTT.

This clonotype showed up many times. This chain uses TRBV7-9 with TRBJ1-1; the D gene is possibly TRBD1 (5 bases). Germline lookup yields CDR1 SEHNR and CDR2 FQNEAQ (reference sequence). V dropped 5 bases and J dropped 8 bases, with 15 bases sitting between them. The CDR3 spans 13 residues. The chain's CDR3 is CASSPRQRPEAFF. The CDR3 nucleotides are TGTGCCAGCAGCCCGCGACAGCGCCCAGAAGCTTTCTTT.

This rearrangement joins TRBV4-3 to TRBJ1-2, with a weak D call TRBD1 (5 bases). The CDR3 spans 18 residues. Germline loops: CDR1 LGHNA, CDR2 YSLEER. Trimming removed 2 bases at V and 4 bases at J, with 23 bases between. The chain's CDR3 is CASSQKPSGPGRGYGYTF. The CDR3 DNA is TGCGCCAGCAGCCAAAAACCATCCGGCCCAGGGCGCGGCTATGGCTACACCTTC.

The chain combines TRBV7-6 with TRBJ2-3; TRBD2 matches 9 bases. The CDR3 totals 17 residues. With 4 bases clipped from V and 4 bases from J, the junction kept 12 bases outside the gene matches. Germline V gene sequence: CDR1 SGHVS, CDR2 FNYEAQ. The CDR3 sequence is CASSWSFAGGPPDTQYF. As DNA, the CDR3 is TGTGCCAGCAGCTGGAGTTTCGCGGGGGGGCCCCCAGATACGCAGTATTTT.

This clonotype was detected ten times or more. Written as DNA, the CDR3 is TGTGCCAGCAGCCAAGATCGTCGAAGGGAGGATCCTCTTTTGGCAGATACGCAGTATTTT. Translation gives CASSQDRRREDPLLADTQYF. The chain carries TRBV14 and TRBJ2-3, with a weak D call TRBD2 (6 bases). Trimming removed 0 bases at V and 4 bases at J, with 26 bases between. The germline V gene has CDR1 SGHDN and CDR2 FVKESK. The CDR3 is 20 amino acids.

On this clonotype itself: A much larger clone is a single base away; this may be a read error. V and J are TRBV20-1 and TRBJ2-7; weak D call: TRBD1 (5 bases). This CDR3 spans 11 amino acids. The germline V gene has CDR1 DFQATT and CDR2 SNEGSKA (reference sequence). CDR3 bases: TGCAGTGCTGGAGATGATCAGGGAAGGAACTTC. It specifies CSAGDDQGRNF.

This clonotype was counted a few times. This chain connects TRBV4-1 to TRBJ2-7; 7 nucleotides match TRBD1. Trimming removed 4 bases from V and 4 bases from J; junction bases left unmatched: 13. The CDR3 spans 16 residues. Germline assignment: CDR1 MGHRA and CDR2 YSYEKL. CDR3 bases: TGCGCCAGCAGCCCTATCGTTACAGGGGCTCTGTACGAGCAGTACTTC. It is translated as CASSPIVTGALYEQYF.

This clonotype was counted only a few times. The V gene is TRBV12-3 or TRBV12-4, the J gene TRBJ1-5; D is possibly TRBD1 (5 bases). V lost 0 bases, J lost 2 bases, and 14 bases lay in between. This CDR3 contains 17 residues. The CDR3 spells CASSLAAGSIGNQPQHF. The CDR3 region has the DNA TGTGCCAGCAGTTTAGCGGCAGGGTCGATAGGCAATCAGCCCCAGCATTTT.

In regard to this clonotype: This clone may be a read error of a much larger clone one base away. The chain has TRBV6-5 and TRBJ1-1; perhaps TRBD1 as D (5 bases). Germline loops: CDR1 MNHEY, CDR2 SVGAGI. This CDR3 is 15 amino acids long. CDR3 bases: TGTGCCAGCAGTTACTCGGCAGGGCCAGACACTGAAACTTTCTTT. Translation: CASSYSAGPDTETFF.

To note about this clonotype: A read error may explain this, as a much larger clone is one base away. The chain's CDR3 is CASSHRDRKYEQCF. The CDR3 DNA sequence: TGCGCCAGCAGCCACAGGGACAGGAAATACGAGCAGTGCTTC. This chain joins TRBV4-1 and TRBJ2-7, with 8 bases identical to TRBD1. Germline-derived CDR1 and CDR2 are MGHRA and YSYEKL. CDR3 length: 14 residues.

This clonotype was found many times. The J gene is TRBJ1-5, the V gene TRBV28; possible D gene TRBD1, 5 bases. Germline V CDR1 and CDR2: MDHEN, SYDVKM. Trimming stripped 10 bases from V and 0 bases from J, with 10 bases between. The CDR3 spans 13 residues. The CDR3 spells CANGAYSNQPQHF. For the CDR3, the DNA is TGTGCCAACGGGGCTTATAGCAATCAGCCCCAGCATTTT.

V usage is TRBV27 and J usage is TRBJ2-7; 10 bases are shared with TRBD2. Germline V CDR1 and CDR2: MNHEY, SMNVEV (reference sequence). The CDR3 runs 15 residues. V lost 6 bases, J lost 2 bases, and 7 bases stayed unmatched. The CDR3 reads CASRALAGTTYEQYF. The CDR3 DNA sequence: TGTGCCAGCAGGGCACTAGCGGGGACCACCTACGAGCAGTACTTC.

A few counts support this clonotype. The V call is TRBV6-2 or TRBV6-3, the J call TRBJ1-5; D perhaps matches TRBD1 (6 bases). The V end was cut by 5 bases, the J end by 0 bases, with 11 bases between. CDR3 length equals 15 residues. Per germline, CDR1 MNHEY and CDR2 SVGEGT. The CDR3 protein is CASSTGLYSNQPQHF. CDR3 nucleotides: TGTGCCAGCAGTACAGGGTTGTATAGCAATCAGCCCCAGCATTTT.